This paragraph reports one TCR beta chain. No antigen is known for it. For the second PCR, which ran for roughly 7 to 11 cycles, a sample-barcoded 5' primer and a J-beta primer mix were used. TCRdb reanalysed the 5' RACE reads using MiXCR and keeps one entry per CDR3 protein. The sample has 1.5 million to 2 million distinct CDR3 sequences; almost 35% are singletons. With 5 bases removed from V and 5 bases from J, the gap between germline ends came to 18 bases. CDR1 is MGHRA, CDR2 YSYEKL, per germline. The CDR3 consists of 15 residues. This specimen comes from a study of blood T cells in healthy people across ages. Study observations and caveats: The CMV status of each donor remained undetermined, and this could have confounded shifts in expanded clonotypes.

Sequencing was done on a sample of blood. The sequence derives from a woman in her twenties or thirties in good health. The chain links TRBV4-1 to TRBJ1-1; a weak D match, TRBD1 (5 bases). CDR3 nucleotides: TGCGCCAGCAGCAGTGAGTCCCTCCGGGGGACTGAAGCTTTCTTT. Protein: CASSSESLRGTEAFF.